Each of the 14 T cell receptor beta chains below was sequenced from the same sample in a study of neoadjuvant nivolumab and ipilimumab in lung cancer (dated by TCRdb to about 2020). Read against the paper, the sample's time point label means: pretherapy, before neoadjuvant immune checkpoint inhibitors. Library preparation used the immunoSEQ multiplex PCR assay. TCRdb re-hosts the immuneACCESS table, in-frame sequences only. Its copies lack some clones; in the studies checked, an unresolved V gene accounts for under half of them, and the cause for the rest is not known. This sample comprises about 18,000 clones, approximately 87% of them detected only once. Over 2% of the sample comes from the top ten. The source material was peripheral blood, sampled before neoadjuvant nivolumab, alone or with ipilimumab. The receptor set was obtained from an adult with non-small cell lung cancer.

The chain uses TRBV10-2 and TRBJ1-5, with D maybe TRBD1 (6 bases). Germline V CDR1 and CDR2: WSHSY, SAAADI. This CDR3 is built from 13 residues. With 3 bases removed from V and 7 bases from J, the gap between germline ends came to 10 bases. The CDR3 region is CASSDYRAQPQHF. CDR3 coding DNA: TGCGCCAGCAGTGACTACAGGGCGCAGCCCCAGCATTTT.

The rearrangement links TRBV5-4 to TRBJ1-1; D gene unclear. Trimming removed 0 bases from V and 1 base from J, with 16 bases in between. Germline CDR1 SGHNT, CDR2 YYREEE (reference sequence). The CDR3 has 17 residues. DNA of the CDR3: TGTGCCAGCAGCTTGGCCACGTATTACCCGGGGAACACTGAAGCTTTCTTT. Encoded protein: CASSLATYYPGNTEAFF.

V usage is TRBV11-1 and J usage is TRBJ1-1, with D uncertain. Trimming removed 0 bases from V and 12 bases from J, with 11 bases in between. The germline CDR1 and CDR2 sequences are SGHAT and FQDESV (reference sequence). The CDR3 is 12 residues long. The CDR3 is CASSLAPMFTFF. The CDR3 DNA follows: TGTGCCAGCAGCTTAGCGCCTATGTTTACTTTCTTT.

The sample holds a few counts of this clone. The V call is TRBV5-6, the J call TRBJ2-7; TRBD1 aligns across 9 bases. The CDR3 covers 15 residues. The germline CDR1 and CDR2 sequences are SGHDT and YYEEEE. V gave up 1 base and J gave up 4 bases; unmatched junction bases: 6. CDR3 in amino acids: CASSLLGQGWYEQYF. The DNA of the CDR3 is TGTGCCAGCAGCTTGCTGGGACAGGGATGGTACGAGCAGTACTTC.

The chain recombines TRBV6-5 with TRBJ1-1, with TRBD1 as a possible D gene (5 bases). The CDR3 extends over 13 amino acids. Trimming pared 6 bases from V and 0 bases from J, leaving 8 bases between. CDR1 and CDR2 (germline): MNHEY, SVGAGI. CDR3 residues: CASSRQLNTEAFF. The DNA of the CDR3 is TGTGCCAGCAGCAGACAGTTGAACACTGAAGCTTTCTTT.

The chain couples TRBV29-1 to TRBJ2-4, with D possibly TRBD1 on 6 matching bases. V shed 1 base and J shed 0 bases, with 13 bases lying between them. This CDR3 is 16 amino acids long. The germline V gene encodes CDR1 SQVTM and CDR2 ANQGSEA. This CDR3 is CSVEGRLDRAKNIQYF. The CDR3 nucleotides read TGCAGCGTTGAAGGCCGACTGGACAGAGCCAAAAACATTCAGTACTTC.

The chain is built from TRBV4-1 and TRBJ2-5; D remains unclear. The CDR3 has 14 residues. V was clipped by 1 base and J by 4 bases, with 10 bases between them. Per the germline V gene, CDR1 is MGHRA and CDR2 is YSYEKL. In nucleotides, the CDR3 is TGCGCCAGCAGCCAAGCTGGGCTAGGAGAGACCCAGTACTTC. It yields the protein CASSQAGLGETQYF.

The chain uses TRBV10-2 and TRBJ2-7; 9 positions match TRBD2. Trimming took 8 bases from V and 2 from J; bases not matched to a gene: 4. Per germline, CDR1 WSHSY and CDR2 SAAADI. The CDR3 is 13 amino acids. The CDR3 sequence: CASLTSGPYEQYF. CDR3 sequence (DNA): TGCGCCAGCCTGACTAGCGGTCCCTACGAGCAGTACTTC.

This chain joins TRBV5-1 and TRBJ2-7; D possibly corresponds to TRBD1 (5 bases). Deletions cut 4 bases from V and 3 bases from J, with 17 bases between. This CDR3 has 15 amino acids. Germline V gene sequence: CDR1 SGHRS, CDR2 YFSETQ. In DNA, the CDR3 is TGCGCCAGCAGCCCAGAACGAACAGGTATCTACGAGCAGTACTTC. It translates to CASSPERTGIYEQYF.

The rearrangement joins TRBV19 to TRBJ2-7; possibly TRBD1 for D (6 bases). Germline V gives CDR1 LNHDA, CDR2 SQIVND (reference sequence). CDR3 length: 13 amino acids. Trimming pared 8 bases from V and 6 bases from J, leaving 17 bases between. As DNA, the CDR3 is TGTGCCAGTCAGGAACAGGGAAGCACCGAGCAGTACTTC. Translation gives CASQEQGSTEQYF. Full variable domain (rest looked up from reference TRBV19 and TRBJ2-7): DGGITQSPKYLFRKEGQNVTLSCEQNLNHDAMYWYRQDPGQGLRLIYYSQIVNDFQKGDIAEGYSVSREKKESFPLTVTSAQKNPTAFYLCASQEQGSTEQYFGPGTRLTVT.

The genes are TRBV7-9 and TRBJ2-7; tentative D call: TRBD2 (6 bases). V was trimmed by 1 base and J by 6 bases, leaving 16 bases between them. CDR1 SEHNR and CDR2 FQNEAQ come from the germline V gene (reference sequence). This CDR3 region has 15 residues. DNA of the CDR3: TGTGCCAGCAGCTTAGGGGGCGGGGTGTCCGGCGAGCAGTACTTC. It encodes CASSLGGGVSGEQYF.

V and J are TRBV6-5 and TRBJ1-2; no firm D call. Germline V gene sequence: CDR1 MNHEY, CDR2 SVGAGI. The CDR3 has 12 amino acids. The V gene lost 4 bases and the J gene lost 6 bases, with 9 bases spanning the gap. The CDR3 bases are TGTGCCAGCAGTTCCCCGATGGATGGCTACACCTTC. The encoded protein is CASSSPMDGYTF.

The chain couples TRBV5-1 to TRBJ2-5; TRBD2 agrees at 10 bases. The V and J ends lost 5 bases and 5 bases, in that order; junction bases with no gene match: 6. Per germline, CDR1 SGHRS and CDR2 YFSETQ. The CDR3 totals 14 residues. The CDR3 nucleotides read TGCGCCAGCAGGAGCGGGAGGGCCCGGGAGACCCAGTACTTC. Encoded protein: CASRSGRARETQYF.

The chain employs TRBV27 and TRBJ1-2, with TRBD1 identical over 9 bases. The trim removed 8 bases at V and 5 bases at J, leaving 6 bases unmatched. The germline V gene has CDR1 MNHEY and CDR2 SMNVEV (reference sequence). CDR3 length: 13 amino acids. The CDR3 DNA is TGTGCCAGCGGTACAGGGGGCGGGTATGGCTACACCTTC. It translates to CASGTGGGYGYTF.